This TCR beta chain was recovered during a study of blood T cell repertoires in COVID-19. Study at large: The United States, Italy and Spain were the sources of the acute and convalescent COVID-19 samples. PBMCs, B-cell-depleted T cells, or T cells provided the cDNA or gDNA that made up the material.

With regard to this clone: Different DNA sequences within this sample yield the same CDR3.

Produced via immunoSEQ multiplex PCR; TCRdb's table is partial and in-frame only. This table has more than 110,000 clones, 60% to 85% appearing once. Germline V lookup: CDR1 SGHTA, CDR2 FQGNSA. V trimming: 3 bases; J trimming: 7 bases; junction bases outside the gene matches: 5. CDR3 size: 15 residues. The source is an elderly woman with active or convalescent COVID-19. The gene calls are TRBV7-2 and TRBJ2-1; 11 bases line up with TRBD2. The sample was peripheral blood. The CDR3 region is CASSFSGGAGNEQFF. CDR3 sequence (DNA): TGTGCCAGCAGCTTTAGCGGGGGGGCGGGTAATGAGCAGTTCTTC.